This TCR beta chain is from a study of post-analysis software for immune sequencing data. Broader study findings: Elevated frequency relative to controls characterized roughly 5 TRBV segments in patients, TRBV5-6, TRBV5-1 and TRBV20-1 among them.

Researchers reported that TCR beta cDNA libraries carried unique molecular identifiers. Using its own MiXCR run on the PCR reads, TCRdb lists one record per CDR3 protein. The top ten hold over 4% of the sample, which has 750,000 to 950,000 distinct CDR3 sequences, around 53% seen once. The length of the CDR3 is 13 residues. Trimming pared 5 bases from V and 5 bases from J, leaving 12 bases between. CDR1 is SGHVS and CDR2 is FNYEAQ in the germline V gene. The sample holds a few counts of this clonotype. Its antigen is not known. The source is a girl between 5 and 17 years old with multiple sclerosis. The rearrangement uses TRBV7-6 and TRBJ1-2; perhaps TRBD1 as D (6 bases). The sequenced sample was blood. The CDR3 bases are TGTGCCAGCAGCCCGTCAACAGGGTATGGCTACACCTTC. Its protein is CASSPSTGYGYTF.